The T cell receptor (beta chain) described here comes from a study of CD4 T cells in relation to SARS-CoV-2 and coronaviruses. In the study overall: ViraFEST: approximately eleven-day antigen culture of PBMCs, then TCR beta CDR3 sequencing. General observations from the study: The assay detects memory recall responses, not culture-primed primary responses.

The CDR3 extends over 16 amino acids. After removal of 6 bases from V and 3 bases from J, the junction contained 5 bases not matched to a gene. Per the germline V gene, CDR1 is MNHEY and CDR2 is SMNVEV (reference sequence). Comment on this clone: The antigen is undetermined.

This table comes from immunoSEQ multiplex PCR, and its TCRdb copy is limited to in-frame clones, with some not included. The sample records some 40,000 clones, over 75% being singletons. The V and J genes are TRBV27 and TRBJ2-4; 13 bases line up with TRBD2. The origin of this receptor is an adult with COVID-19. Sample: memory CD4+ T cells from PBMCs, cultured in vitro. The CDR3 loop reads CASSLLAGGDKNIQYF. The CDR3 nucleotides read TGTGCCAGCAGCCTACTAGCGGGAGGGGACAAAAACATTCAGTACTTC.